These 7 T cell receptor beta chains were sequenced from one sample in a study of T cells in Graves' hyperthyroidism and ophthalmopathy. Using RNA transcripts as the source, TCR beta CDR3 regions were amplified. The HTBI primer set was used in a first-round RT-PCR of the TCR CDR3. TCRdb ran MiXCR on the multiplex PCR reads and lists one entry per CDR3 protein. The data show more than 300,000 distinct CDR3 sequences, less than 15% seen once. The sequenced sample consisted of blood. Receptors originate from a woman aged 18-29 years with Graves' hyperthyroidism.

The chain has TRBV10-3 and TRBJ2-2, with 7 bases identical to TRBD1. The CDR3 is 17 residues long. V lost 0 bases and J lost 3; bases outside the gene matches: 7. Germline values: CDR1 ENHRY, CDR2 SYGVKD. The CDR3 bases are TGTGCCATCAGTGAGTCGATAGACAGGGCGGACACCGGGGAGCTGTTTTTT. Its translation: CAISESIDRADTGELFF.

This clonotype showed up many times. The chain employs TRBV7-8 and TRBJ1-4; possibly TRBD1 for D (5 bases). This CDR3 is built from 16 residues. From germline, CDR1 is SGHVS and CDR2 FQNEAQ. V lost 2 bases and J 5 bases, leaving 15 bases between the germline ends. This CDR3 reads CASSLLGSRENEKLFF. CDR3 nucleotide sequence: TGTGCCAGCAGCTTACTCGGGTCCAGGGAAAATGAAAAACTGTTTTTT.

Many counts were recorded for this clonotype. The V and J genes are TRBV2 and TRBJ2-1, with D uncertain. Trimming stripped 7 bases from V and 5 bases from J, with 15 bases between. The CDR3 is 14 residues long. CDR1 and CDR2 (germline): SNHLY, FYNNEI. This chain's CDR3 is CASMVPEKNNEQFF. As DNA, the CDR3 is TGTGCCAGCATGGTCCCCGAAAAGAACAATGAGCAGTTCTTC.

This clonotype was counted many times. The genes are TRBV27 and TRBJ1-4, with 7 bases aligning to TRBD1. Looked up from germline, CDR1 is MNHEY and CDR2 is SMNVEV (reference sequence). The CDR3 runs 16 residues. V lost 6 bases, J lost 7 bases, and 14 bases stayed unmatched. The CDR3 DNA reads TGTGCCAGCAGCCCGTGGGGACAGCCGGGGAGTGAAAAACTGTTTTTT. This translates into CASSPWGQPGSEKLFF.

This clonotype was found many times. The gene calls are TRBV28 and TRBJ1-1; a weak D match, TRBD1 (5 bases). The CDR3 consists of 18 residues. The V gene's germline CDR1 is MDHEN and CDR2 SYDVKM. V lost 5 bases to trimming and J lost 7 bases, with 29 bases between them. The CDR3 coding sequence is TGTGCCAGCAGTGAAGGGGTTCCCGTGCGCGCAACCCGACATGAAGCTTTCTTT. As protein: CASSEGVPVRATRHEAFF.

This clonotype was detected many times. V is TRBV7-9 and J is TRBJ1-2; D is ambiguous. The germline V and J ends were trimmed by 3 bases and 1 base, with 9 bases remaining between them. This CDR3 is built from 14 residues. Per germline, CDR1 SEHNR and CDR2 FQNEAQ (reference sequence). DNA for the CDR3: TGTGCCAGCAGCTTCTCCGGCAGTAACTATGGCTACACCTTC. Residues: CASSFSGSNYGYTF.

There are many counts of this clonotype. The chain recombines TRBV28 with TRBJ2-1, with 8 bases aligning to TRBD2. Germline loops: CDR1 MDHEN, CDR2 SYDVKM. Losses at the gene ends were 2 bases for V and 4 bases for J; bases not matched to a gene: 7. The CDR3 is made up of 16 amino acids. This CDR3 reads CASSLAGGPPYNEQFF. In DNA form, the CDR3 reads TGTGCCAGCAGTTTAGCGGGAGGTCCCCCATACAATGAGCAGTTCTTC.